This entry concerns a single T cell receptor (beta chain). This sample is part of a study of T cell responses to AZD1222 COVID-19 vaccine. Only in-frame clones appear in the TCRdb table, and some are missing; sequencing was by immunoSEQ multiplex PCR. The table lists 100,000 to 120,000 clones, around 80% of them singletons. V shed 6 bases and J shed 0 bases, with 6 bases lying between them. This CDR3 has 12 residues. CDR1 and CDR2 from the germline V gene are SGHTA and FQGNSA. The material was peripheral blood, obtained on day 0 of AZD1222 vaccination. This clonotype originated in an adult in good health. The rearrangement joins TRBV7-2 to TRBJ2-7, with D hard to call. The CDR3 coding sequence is TGTGCCAGCAGTTCAAGCTCCTACGAGCAGTACTTC. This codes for CASSSSSYEQYF.